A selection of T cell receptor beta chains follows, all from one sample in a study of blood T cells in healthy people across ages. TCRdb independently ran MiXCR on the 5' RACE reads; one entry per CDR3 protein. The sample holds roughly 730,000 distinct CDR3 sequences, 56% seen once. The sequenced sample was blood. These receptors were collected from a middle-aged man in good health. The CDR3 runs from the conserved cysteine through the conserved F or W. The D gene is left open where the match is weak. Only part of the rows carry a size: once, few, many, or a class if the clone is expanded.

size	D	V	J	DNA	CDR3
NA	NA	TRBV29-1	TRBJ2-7	TGCAGCGTTGGGTCAGGGTTGGCTGGCGAGCAGTACTTC	CSVGSGLAGEQYF
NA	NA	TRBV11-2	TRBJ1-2	TGTGCCAGCAGCTCGACAGGCAAACTCCTTTATGGCTACACCTTC	CASSSTGKLLYGYTF
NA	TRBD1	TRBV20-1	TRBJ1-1	TGCAGTGCAACGACCGGACAGGGTAACACTGAAGCTTTCTTT	CSATTGQGNTEAFF
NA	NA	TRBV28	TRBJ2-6	TGTGCCAGCAGCAGTTTAAGGTTGACCAACGTCCTGACTTTC	CASSSLRLTNVLTF
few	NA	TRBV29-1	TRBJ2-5	TGCAGCGTTCTCCCCGGTCGGGAGACCCAGTACTTC	CSVLPGRETQYF
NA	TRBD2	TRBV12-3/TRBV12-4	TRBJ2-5	TGTGCCAGCAGTCAACGGACTAGCGGGGGACGAGGGGAAGAGACCCAGTACTTC	CASSQRTSGGRGEETQYF
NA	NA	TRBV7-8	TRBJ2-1	TGTGCCGGCAGCCCCTCCCCCCTAGCCGGTGTACATGAGCAGTTCTTC	CAGSPSPLAGVHEQFF
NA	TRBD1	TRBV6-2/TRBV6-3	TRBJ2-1	TGTGCCAGCACCGACAGGGGGGTCGGCTACAATGAGCAGTTCTTC	CASTDRGVGYNEQFF
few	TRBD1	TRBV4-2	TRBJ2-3	TGTGCCAGCAGCCACTTCACAGGGGCCAGCACAGATACGCAGTATTTT	CASSHFTGASTDTQYF
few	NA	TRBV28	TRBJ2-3	TGTGCCAGCAGGACGACTCCGGTCGTTCCAGATACGCAGTATTTT	CASRTTPVVPDTQYF
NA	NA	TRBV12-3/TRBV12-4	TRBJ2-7	TGTGCCAGCACGAGGGGCAACTACGAGCAGTACTTC	CASTRGNYEQYF
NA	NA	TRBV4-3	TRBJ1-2	TGCGCCAGCAGCCAAGTTGCCAGCCCGGGGTATGGCTACACCTTC	CASSQVASPGYGYTF
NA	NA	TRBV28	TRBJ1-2	TGTGCCAGCAGTCCCCGGGGAGGGGCGGGCTATGGCTACACCTTC	CASSPRGGAGYGYTF
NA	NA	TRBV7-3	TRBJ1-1	TGTGCCAGCAGCGAGGGACCGAACAATGAAGCTTTCTTT	CASSEGPNNEAFF
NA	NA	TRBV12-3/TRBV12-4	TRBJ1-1	TGTGCCAGCAGCGTTTTTAGGGCCTCGGGGGACACTGAAGCTTTCTTT	CASSVFRASGDTEAFF
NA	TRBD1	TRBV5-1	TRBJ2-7	TGCGCCAGCAGCGGGGGACAGATCCACGAGCAGTACTTC	CASSGGQIHEQYF
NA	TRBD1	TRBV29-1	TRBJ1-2	TGCAGCGTGATAACCGGGACAGGGGGGAACTATGGCTACACCTTC	CSVITGTGGNYGYTF
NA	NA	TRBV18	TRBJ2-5	TGTGCCAGCTCACCCAACGCCGAAGAGACCCAGTACTTC	CASSPNAEETQYF
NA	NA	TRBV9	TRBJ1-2	TGTGCCAGCAGCGTAGCTACAGTTGGCTACACCTTC	CASSVATVGYTF
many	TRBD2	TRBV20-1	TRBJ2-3	TGCAGTGCTCGAATCCCGGGACTAGCAATCTCAGATACGCAGTATTTT	CSARIPGLAISDTQYF
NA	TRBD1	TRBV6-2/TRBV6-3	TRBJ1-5	TGTGCCAGCAGAAAGACAGGGGTATCGGATCAGCCCCAGCATTTT	CASRKTGVSDQPQHF
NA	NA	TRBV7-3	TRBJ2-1	TGTGCCAGCAGCCCCTCCGTCGTTTTGGAAGAGACCCAGTTCTTC	CASSPSVVLEETQFF
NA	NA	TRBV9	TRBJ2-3	TGTGCCAGCAGCCCCGGGACCCGGGGAGATGCGCAGTATTTT	CASSPGTRGDAQYF
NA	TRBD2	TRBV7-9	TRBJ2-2	TGTGCCAGCCTGCGGGAGATGGACACCGGGGAGCTGTTTTTT	CASLREMDTGELFF
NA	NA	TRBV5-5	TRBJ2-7	TGTGCCAGCACCCAGGAAGGGGCTGGCTACGAGCAGTACTTC	CASTQEGAGYEQYF
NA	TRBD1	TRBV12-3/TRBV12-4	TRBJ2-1	TGTGCCAGCAGTCCGGGACAGGGGAGCAATGAGCAGTTCTTC	CASSPGQGSNEQFF
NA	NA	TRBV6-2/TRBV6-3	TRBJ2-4	TGTGCCAGCAGTGCCGGAGGTAGTGAGCAGTACTTC	CASSAGGSEQYF
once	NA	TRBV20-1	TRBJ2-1	TGCAGTGCTCCCATCCTTTTGGACGGCTACAATGAGCAGTTCTTC	CSAPILLDGYNEQFF
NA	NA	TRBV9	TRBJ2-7	TGTGCCAGCAGCGTAGGAGGTCAGGCCTACGAGCAGTACTTC	CASSVGGQAYEQYF
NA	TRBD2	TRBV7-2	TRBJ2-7	TGTGCCAGCAGCTTATTCGGGACTAGCGGATACTCCTACGAGCAGTACTTC	CASSLFGTSGYSYEQYF
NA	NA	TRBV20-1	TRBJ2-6	TGCAGTGCGTTGTCAGGGACCGGGGCCAACGTCCTGACTTTC	CSALSGTGANVLTF
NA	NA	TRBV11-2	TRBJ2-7	TGTGCCAGCAGCTCTTCAGGATGGGGCGAGCAGTACTTC	CASSSSGWGEQYF
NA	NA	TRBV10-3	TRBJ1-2	TGTGCCATCAGTGACCACCGGACAGCCGATGGCTACACCTTC	CAISDHRTADGYTF
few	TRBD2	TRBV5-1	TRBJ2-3	TGCGCCAGCAGCTTGTCTAGCGGGGGTGTAGGCACAGATACGCAGTATTTT	CASSLSSGGVGTDTQYF
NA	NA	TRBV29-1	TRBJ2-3	TGCAGCGTCGGACTGGGAGCGGTGAGGGGAGATACGCAGTATTTT	CSVGLGAVRGDTQYF
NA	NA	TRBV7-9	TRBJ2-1	TGTGCCAGCAGCGTAATAAACAATGAGCAGTTCTTC	CASSVINNEQFF
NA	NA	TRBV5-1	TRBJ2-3	TGCGCCAGCAGCTTGGAAGGCAGGGCACGCACAGATACGCAGTATTTT	CASSLEGRARTDTQYF
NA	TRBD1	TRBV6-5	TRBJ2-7	TGTGCCAGCAGTTACCGTGGAGGGACAGGATCCTACAATGAGCAGTACTTC	CASSYRGGTGSYNEQYF
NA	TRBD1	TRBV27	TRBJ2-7	TGTGCCAGCAGACCCCCGGGACAGGGTTTCTACGAGCAGTACTTC	CASRPPGQGFYEQYF
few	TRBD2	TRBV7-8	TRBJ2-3	TGTGCCAGCCTTGCTAGCGGGTTATTGCGACGCACAGATACGCAGTATTTT	CASLASGLLRRTDTQYF
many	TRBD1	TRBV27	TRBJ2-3	TGTGCCAGCAGTTTAATATGGACAGGGGGTTCGAGTACGCAGTATTTT	CASSLIWTGGSSTQYF
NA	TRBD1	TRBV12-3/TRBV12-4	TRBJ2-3	TGTGCCAGCTCTTGGTTGGGGTCGACAGGGACCCCGGATACGCAGTATTTT	CASSWLGSTGTPDTQYF